This T cell receptor beta chain was captured in a study of T cells after yellow fever vaccination. General study results and limits: A large majority of primary-vaccination clones showed up again after the booster (around 96% CD4, approximately 90% CD8). Abundant clonotypes from the bulk population could have been carried over as contaminants into FACS-sorted repertoires.

A 5'RACE template-switching step, the method used to make TCR cDNA, added a universal primer site and UMIs. Via MiXCR, TCRdb re-called the 5' RACE reads, giving one row per CDR3 protein. The table lists 500,000 to 650,000 distinct CDR3 sequences, 9% to 15% of them singletons. To note about this clonotype: Antigen specificity is unknown.

The specimen comprised PBMCs, sampled on the day of the yellow fever booster vaccination. This TCR came from a man aged 25-40 years who received the YFV17D yellow fever vaccine.

The chain's CDR3 is CSVDLLGYTF. In nucleotides, the CDR3 is TGCAGCGTCGATCTTTTGGGCTACACCTTC. The chain recombines TRBV29-1 with TRBJ1-2, with unresolved D. The CDR3 spans 10 residues. V lost 6 bases and J lost 8, with 10 bases in between. Germline lookup yields CDR1 SQVTM and CDR2 ANQGSEA. Drawing the rest from reference TRBV29-1 and TRBJ1-2, the complete variable domain is SAVISQKPSRDICQRGTSLTIQCQVDSQVTMMFWYRQQPGQSLTLIATANQGSEATYESGFVIDKFPISRPNLTFSTLTVSNMSPEDSSIYLCSVDLLGYTFGSGTRLTVV.